This T cell receptor (beta chain) came from a study of cytomegalovirus exposure and HLA in healthy donors. Profiled with immunoSEQ multiplex PCR; TCRdb holds only in-frame clones, not every one. Seen here are 200,000 or so clones, around 84% observed once, and the top ten hold about 7%. Germline V CDR1 and CDR2: SGHRS, YFSETQ. The CDR3 is made up of 12 amino acids. Trimming stripped 2 bases from V and 2 bases from J, with 4 bases between. The chain couples TRBV5-1 to TRBJ1-1; D ambiguous. Sample: PBMCs. This clonotype originated in a man younger than 35 in good health and CMV-seropositive. The CDR3: CASSFLNTEAFF. For the CDR3, the DNA is TGCGCCAGCAGCTTCTTAAACACTGAAGCTTTCTTT.